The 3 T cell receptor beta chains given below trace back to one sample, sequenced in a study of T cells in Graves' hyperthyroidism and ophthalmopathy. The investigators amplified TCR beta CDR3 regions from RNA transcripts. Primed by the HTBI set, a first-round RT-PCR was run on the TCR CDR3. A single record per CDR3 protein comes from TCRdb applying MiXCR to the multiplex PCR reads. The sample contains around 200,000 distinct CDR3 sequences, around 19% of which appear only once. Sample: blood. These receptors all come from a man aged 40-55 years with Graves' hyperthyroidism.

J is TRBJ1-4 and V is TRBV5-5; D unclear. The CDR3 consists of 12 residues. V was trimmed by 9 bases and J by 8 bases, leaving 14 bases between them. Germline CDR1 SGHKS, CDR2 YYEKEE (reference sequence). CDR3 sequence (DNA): TGTGCCACCGCTGCAGGCGACGAAAAACTGTTTTTT. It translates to CATAAGDEKLFF.

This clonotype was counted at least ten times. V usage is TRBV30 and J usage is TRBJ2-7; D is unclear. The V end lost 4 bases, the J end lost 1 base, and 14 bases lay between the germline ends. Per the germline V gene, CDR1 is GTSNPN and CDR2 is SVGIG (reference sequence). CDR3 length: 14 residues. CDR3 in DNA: TGTGCCTGGAATGAGGACCCTAATTCCTACGAGCAGTACTTC. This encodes CAWNEDPNSYEQYF.

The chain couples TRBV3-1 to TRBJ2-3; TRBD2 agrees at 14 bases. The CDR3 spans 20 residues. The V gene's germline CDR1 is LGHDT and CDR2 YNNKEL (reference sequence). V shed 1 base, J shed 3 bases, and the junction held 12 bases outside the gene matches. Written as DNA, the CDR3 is TGTGCCAGCAGCCAAGGAGGGACTAGCGGGGGCCCCCTAGGTACAGATACGCAGTATTTT. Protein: CASSQGGTSGGPLGTDTQYF.